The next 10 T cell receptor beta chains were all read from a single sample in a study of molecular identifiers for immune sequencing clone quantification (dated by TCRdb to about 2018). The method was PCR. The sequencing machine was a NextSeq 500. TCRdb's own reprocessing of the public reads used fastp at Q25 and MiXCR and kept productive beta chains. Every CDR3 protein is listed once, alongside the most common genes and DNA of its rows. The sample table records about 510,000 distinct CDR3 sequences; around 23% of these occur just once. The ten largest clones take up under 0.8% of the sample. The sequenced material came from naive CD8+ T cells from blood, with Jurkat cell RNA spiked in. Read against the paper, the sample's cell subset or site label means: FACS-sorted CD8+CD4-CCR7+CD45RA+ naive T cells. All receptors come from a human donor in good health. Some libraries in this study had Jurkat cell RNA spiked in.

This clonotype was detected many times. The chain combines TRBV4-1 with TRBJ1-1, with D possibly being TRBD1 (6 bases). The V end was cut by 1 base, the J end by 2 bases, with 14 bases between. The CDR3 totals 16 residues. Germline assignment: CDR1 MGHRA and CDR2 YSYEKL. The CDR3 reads CASSQGTAFGNTEAFF. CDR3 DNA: TGCGCCAGCAGCCAAGGGACAGCCTTCGGAAACACTGAAGCTTTCTTT.

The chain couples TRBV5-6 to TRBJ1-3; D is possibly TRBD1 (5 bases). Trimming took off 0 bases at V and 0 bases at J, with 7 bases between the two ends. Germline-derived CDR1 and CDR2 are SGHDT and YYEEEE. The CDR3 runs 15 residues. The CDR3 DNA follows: TGTGCCAGCAGCTTGGCCAGGGACTCTGGAAACACCATATATTTT. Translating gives CASSLARDSGNTIYF. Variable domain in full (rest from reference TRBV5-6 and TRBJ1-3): DAGVTQSPTHLIKTRGQQVTLRCSPKSGHDTVSWYQQALGQGPQFIFQYYEEEERQRGNFPDRFSGHQFPNYSSELNVNALLLGDSALYLCASSLARDSGNTIYFGEGSWLTVV.

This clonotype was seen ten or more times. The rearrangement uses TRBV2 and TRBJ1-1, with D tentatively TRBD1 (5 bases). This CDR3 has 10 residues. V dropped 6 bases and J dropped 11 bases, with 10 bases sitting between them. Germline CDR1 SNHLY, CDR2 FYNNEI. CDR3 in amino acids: CASRGLRAFF. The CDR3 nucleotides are TGTGCCAGCAGGGGGCTAAGGGCTTTCTTT.

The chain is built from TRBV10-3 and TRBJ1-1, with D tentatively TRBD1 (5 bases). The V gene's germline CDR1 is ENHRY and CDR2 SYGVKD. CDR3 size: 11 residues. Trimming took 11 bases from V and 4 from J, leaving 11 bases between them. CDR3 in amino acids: CAANQGTEAFF. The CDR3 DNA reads TGTGCCGCAAATCAGGGCACTGAAGCTTTCTTT.

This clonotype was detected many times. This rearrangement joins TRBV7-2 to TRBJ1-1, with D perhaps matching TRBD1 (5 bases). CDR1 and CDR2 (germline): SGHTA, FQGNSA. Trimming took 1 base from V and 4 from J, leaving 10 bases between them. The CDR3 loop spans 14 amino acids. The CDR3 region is CASSLVGTGTEAFF. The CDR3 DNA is TGTGCCAGCAGCTTAGTAGGGACCGGCACTGAAGCTTTCTTT.

CDR3 region: CAWSVSGIGGFGELFF. For the CDR3, the DNA is TGTGCCTGGAGTGTATCCGGGATCGGTGGATTTGGGGAGCTGTTTTTT. This chain uses TRBV30 with TRBJ2-2; perhaps TRBD2 as D (5 bases). This CDR3 spans 16 amino acids. Germline CDR1 reads GTSNPN; CDR2 reads SVGIG (reference sequence). The V and J ends lost 0 bases and 8 bases respectively, with 19 bases between them.

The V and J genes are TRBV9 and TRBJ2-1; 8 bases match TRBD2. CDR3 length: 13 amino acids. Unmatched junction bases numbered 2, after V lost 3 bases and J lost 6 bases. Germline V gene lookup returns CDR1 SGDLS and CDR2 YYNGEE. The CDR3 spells CASSATSANEQFF. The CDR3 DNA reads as TGTGCCAGCAGCGCGACTAGCGCCAATGAGCAGTTCTTC.

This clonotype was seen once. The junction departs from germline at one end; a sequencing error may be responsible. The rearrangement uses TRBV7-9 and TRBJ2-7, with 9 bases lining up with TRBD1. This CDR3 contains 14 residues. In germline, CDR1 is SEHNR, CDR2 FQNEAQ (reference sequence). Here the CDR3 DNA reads TGTGTCAGCAGCCTGGGACAGGGTGTCTACGAGCAGTACTTC. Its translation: CVSSLGQGVYEQYF.

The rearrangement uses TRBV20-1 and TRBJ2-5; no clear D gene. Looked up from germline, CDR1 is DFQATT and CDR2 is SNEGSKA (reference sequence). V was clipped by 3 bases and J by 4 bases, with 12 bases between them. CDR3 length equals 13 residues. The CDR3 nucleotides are TGCAGTGCTAGTGACTCTATGGGAGAGACCCAGTACTTC. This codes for CSASDSMGETQYF.

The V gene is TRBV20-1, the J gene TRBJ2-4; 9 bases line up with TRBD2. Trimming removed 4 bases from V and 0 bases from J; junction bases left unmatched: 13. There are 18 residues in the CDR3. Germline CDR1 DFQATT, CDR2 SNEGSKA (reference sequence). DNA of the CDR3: TGCAGTGCTATGGGACCAGCGGGGGGCCCGATAGCCAAAAACATTCAGTACTTC. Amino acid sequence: CSAMGPAGGPIAKNIQYF.